Listed below are T cell receptor beta chains from one sample, sequenced in a study of Ad26.COV2.S vaccination and SARS-CoV-2 variants. Libraries were prepared by immunoSEQ multiplex PCR; TCRdb keeps only in-frame clonotypes and omits some of them. The table has approximately 360,000 clones, about 83% seen once. The starting material was peripheral blood, obtained in a trial of Ad26.COV2.S vaccine versus placebo. The source of these receptors is a person between 18 and 65 years old who received the Ad26.COV2.S COVID-19 vaccine or a placebo. CDR3s include the opening cysteine and the closing phenylalanine or tryptophan. The order of the fields is V gene, clone size, CDR3 protein. Clone sizes are given selectively: once, few, many, or a class where the clone is expanded.

>TRBV19|.
CASSGTSNNYGYTF
>TRBV4-2|many
CASSQDGTSGSDEQFF
>TRBV18|.
CASSLQAEYNEQFF
>TRBV18|.
CASSSSSYEQYF
>TRBV3-1/TRBV3-2|.
CASSHWTGETQYF
>TRBV9|.
CASSPRSNEQFF
>TRBV6-5|.
CATRRDSYNEQFF
>TRBV21-1|.
CASSKVRSANTGELFF
>TRBV27|.
CASSVVLWGTNTEAFF
>TRBV27|.
CASRGLNNSPLHF
>TRBV24-1|.
CATPRVVLATFF
>TRBV9|.
CASSRQGLGTEAFF
>TRBV4-3|.
CASSQDLGPSPLHF
>TRBV4-3|.
CASSQGQVMNTEAFF
>TRBV29-1|.
CSVEGTPYGYTF
>TRBV5-1|once
CASSLASGEGTNEKLFF
>TRBV27|.
CASRPGQARRSTDTQYF
>TRBV2|.
CASGRDNRETQYF
>TRBV11-2|.
CASSLVQGSYGYTF
>TRBV11-3|.
CASSLDLQGAFSYEQYF
>TRBV2|.
CASSVGREDTIYF
>TRBV6-5|.
CASSTPGAEKLFF
>TRBV7-7|few
CASSLGRSYNEQFF
>TRBV2|.
CASIVEAGTSQHF
>TRBV5-6|.
CASSLGGGGTEAFF
>TRBV9|.
CASSDSIPSSGNTIYF
>TRBV18|few
CASSPDREEQYF
>TRBV7-9|few
CASGPSRQGAFTEAFF
>TRBV5-1|.
CASSRGGQGAGGYTF
>TRBV7-2|once
CASSYPGQAPENIQYF
>TRBV5-8|.
CASSFLITGELFF
>TRBV12-3/TRBV12-4|.
CASSNPGPTPYF
>TRBV4-1|.
CASSQELAGALAGELFF
>TRBV11-2|many
CASSSRGRSGGELFF
>TRBV6-5|few
CASSFRGSMREQYF
>TRBV7-9|.
CASSLRGGGTEAFF
>TRBV6-2/TRBV6-3|.
CASSYASGNTIYF
>TRBV6-5|.
CASSRGRGTIYEQFF
>TRBV3-1/TRBV3-2|.
CASSKRGAPDTQYF
>TRBV19|.
CASSIAAGGNNEQFF
>TRBV19|.
CASSIVGSQAFF
>TRBV7-6|.
CASSFAGQDYGYTF
>TRBV19|.
CASSMTLGGTEAFF
>TRBV3-1/TRBV3-2|.
CASSQDWDQPQHF
>TRBV5-1|.
CASYRETTTEQFF
>TRBV18|.
CATLTKKGAEDEQYF
>TRBV10-1|.
CASSGPSKKNIQYF
>TRBV27|.
CASRRASGRVGELFF
>TRBV6-5|.
CASSYSRAAPLYEQYF